The 25 T cell receptor beta chains in this list originate from one sample, sequenced in a study of T cell responses to AZD1222 COVID-19 vaccine. Assay: immunoSEQ multiplex PCR; the TCRdb copy retains only in-frame clones and omits some. Of about 110,000 clones listed, 70% to 90% are singletons. The sample in question was peripheral blood, obtained 28 days after the second AZD1222 dose. These TCRs come from an adult who received the AZD1222 COVID-19 vaccine.

The J gene is TRBJ2-1, the V gene TRBV29-1; D call uncertain. Germline-derived CDR1 and CDR2 are SQVTM and ANQGSEA. With 0 bases removed from V and 5 bases from J, the gap between germline ends came to 11 bases. The CDR3 runs to 14 residues. CDR3 coding DNA: TGCAGCGTTGAAGATACGGTACCAAACAATGAGCAGTTCTTC. Protein product: CSVEDTVPNNEQFF.

The rearrangement links TRBV3-1 (or the pseudogene TRBV3-2) to TRBJ1-5; unclear D gene. CDR3 length: 13 amino acids. Germline V gene sequence: CDR1 LGHDT, CDR2 YNNKEL (reference sequence). The ends were cut back, 0 bases at V and 7 bases at J, with 7 bases in the middle. Here the CDR3 reads CASSQDLSQPQHF. The CDR3 DNA reads as TGTGCCAGCAGCCAAGATTTGTCGCAGCCCCAGCATTTT.

The rearrangement links TRBV29-1 to TRBJ1-2; D uncertain. Trimming pared 7 bases from V and 8 bases from J, leaving 17 bases between. The CDR3 runs 12 residues. CDR1 SQVTM and CDR2 ANQGSEA come from the germline V gene. The CDR3 DNA reads as TGCAGCGCCACGACCGGGATTGAGGGCTACACCTTC. This codes for CSATTGIEGYTF.

This clone was picked up one time. The chain combines TRBV7-2 with TRBJ1-5, with D perhaps TRBD1 (5 bases). The CDR3 covers 15 residues. V lost 2 bases and J lost 2, with 10 bases in between. Germline V gene lookup returns CDR1 SGHTA and CDR2 FQGNSA. CDR3 coding DNA: TGTGCCAGCAGCTTAACAGGCCTGGGCAATCAGCCCCAGCATTTT. Translating gives CASSLTGLGNQPQHF. Drawing the rest from reference TRBV7-2 and TRBJ1-5, the complete variable domain is GAGVSQSPSNKVTEKGKDVELRCDPISGHTALYWYRQSLGQGLEFLIYFQGNSAPDKSGLPSDRFSAERTGGSVSTLTIQRTQQEDSAVYLCASSLTGLGNQPQHFGDGTRLSIL.

This chain joins TRBV5-6 and TRBJ1-1, with D perhaps matching TRBD1 (5 bases). CDR1 SGHDT and CDR2 YYEEEE come from the germline V gene. V gave up 0 bases and J gave up 3 bases, with 21 bases separating them. The CDR3 is 18 residues long. DNA of the CDR3: TGTGCCAGCAGCTTGGCCTTGGGTAGACAGAATCTTTACACTGAAGCTTTCTTT. Protein: CASSLALGRQNLYTEAFF.

The chain uses TRBV15 and TRBJ1-1; 7 bases match TRBD1. CDR3 size: 15 residues. The ends lost 5 bases at V and 0 bases at J; junction bases unmatched: 6. Per the germline V gene, CDR1 is LNHNV and CDR2 is YYDKDF (reference sequence). The CDR3 region is CATSVSGTVNTEAFF. The CDR3 DNA follows: TGTGCCACCAGCGTCTCCGGGACAGTGAACACTGAAGCTTTCTTT.

The gene calls are TRBV18 and TRBJ1-1; D remains unclear. V shed 1 base and J shed 0 bases, with 9 bases lying between them. This CDR3 region has 15 residues. Germline V lookup: CDR1 KGHSH, CDR2 LQKENI. The DNA for the CDR3 is TGTGCCAGCTCACCACAAAACTCTCTGAACACTGAAGCTTTCTTT. The encoded protein is CASSPQNSLNTEAFF.

V gene TRBV5-1 combines with J gene TRBJ1-1; 8 bases agree with TRBD1. In germline, CDR1 is SGHRS, CDR2 YFSETQ. V was pared by 4 bases and J by 4 bases, with 9 bases of the junction left unmatched. The CDR3 runs to 15 residues. The CDR3 sequence: CASSLRTGSSTEAFF. The CDR3 nucleotides read TGCGCCAGCAGCCTTAGGACAGGGTCGAGCACTGAAGCTTTCTTT.

The gene calls are TRBV12-3 or TRBV12-4 and TRBJ1-5; D might be TRBD1 (6 bases). Trimming took 5 bases from V and 4 from J, leaving 9 bases between them. The CDR3 runs 13 residues. CDR3 residues: CASSRTGNQPQHF. CDR3 nucleotides: TGTGCCAGCAGTCGTACAGGGAATCAGCCCCAGCATTTT.

This chain joins TRBV18 and TRBJ2-6, with D hard to call. Germline values: CDR1 KGHSH, CDR2 LQKENI. V lost 5 bases and J lost 2, with 13 bases in between. This CDR3 contains 16 residues. CDR3 region: CASSSSGRPGANVLTF. The CDR3 region has the DNA TGTGCCAGCTCATCATCAGGTCGCCCTGGGGCCAACGTCCTGACTTTC.

The rearrangement uses TRBV6-5 and TRBJ1-2; 7 bases are shared with TRBD1. Per the germline V gene, CDR1 is MNHEY and CDR2 is SVGAGI. The CDR3 loop spans 15 amino acids. Losses at the gene ends were 5 bases for V and 2 bases for J; bases not matched to a gene: 8. CDR3 nucleotide sequence: TGTGCCAGCAGTCAGACCGGGACAGCCAACTATGGCTACACCTTC. Protein sequence: CASSQTGTANYGYTF.

The rearrangement joins TRBV11-2 to TRBJ2-1; no clear D. CDR3 size: 12 residues. Between the trimmed V and J ends, which lost 2 bases and 10 bases, there was a span of 9 bases. Germline CDR1 is SGHAT and CDR2 is FQNNGV. The CDR3 DNA reads TGTGCCAGCAGCTTAATAGCTGGCGAGCAGTTCTTC. Translation: CASSLIAGEQFF.

This chain joins TRBV6-5 and TRBJ1-1; no clear D. Per the germline V gene, CDR1 is MNHEY and CDR2 is SVGAGI. The CDR3 extends over 15 amino acids. V lost 4 bases to trimming and J lost 0 bases, with 12 bases between them. The CDR3 DNA sequence: TGTGCCAGCAGTTTATTTCAGGAGATGAACACTGAAGCTTTCTTT. It codes for CASSLFQEMNTEAFF.

The chain combines TRBV28 with TRBJ2-7, with D perhaps assigned TRBD1 or TRBD2 (5 bases each). V dropped 6 bases and J dropped 3 bases, with 12 bases sitting between them. The CDR3 is 13 residues long. Per germline, CDR1 MDHEN and CDR2 SYDVKM. The CDR3 region has the DNA TGTGCCAGCAGACGAGGGGTACTCTACGAGCAGTACTTC. Amino acids: CASRRGVLYEQYF.

The V call is TRBV2, the J call TRBJ2-2, with 9 bases matching TRBD1. The CDR3 totals 15 residues. Germline V gene data show CDR1 as SNHLY and CDR2 as FYNNEI. V was clipped by 5 bases and J by 5 bases; unmatched bases: 6. DNA for the CDR3: TGTGCCAGCAGTTACCAGACAGGGGGAACCGGGGAGCTGTTTTTT. It yields the protein CASSYQTGGTGELFF.

The chain uses TRBV7-8 and TRBJ1-1; TRBD1 is a possible D gene (6 bases). The germline V and J ends were trimmed by 5 bases and 5 bases, with 15 bases remaining between them. The germline V gene has CDR1 SGHVS and CDR2 FQNEAQ. CDR3 length: 14 amino acids. CDR3 sequence reads: CASSIGQRGTEAFF. In nucleotides, the CDR3 is TGTGCCAGCAGCATAGGACAGCGGGGTACTGAAGCTTTCTTT.

This chain joins TRBV27 and TRBJ2-2; maybe TRBD2 (5 bases). Germline values: CDR1 MNHEY, CDR2 SMNVEV (reference sequence). This CDR3 is built from 14 residues. V gave up 2 bases and J gave up 8 bases, with 12 bases separating them. CDR3 in amino acids: CASSLGSAAGELFF. In DNA form, the CDR3 reads TGTGCCAGCAGTTTAGGGTCAGCGGCTGGGGAGCTGTTTTTT.

The rearrangement joins TRBV2 to TRBJ1-2; D is ambiguous. This CDR3 contains 14 residues. The germline V gene encodes CDR1 SNHLY and CDR2 FYNNEI. The ends were cut back, 6 bases at V and 0 bases at J, with 11 bases in the middle. The CDR3 is CASRVSGPNYGYTF. The DNA of the CDR3 is TGTGCCAGCAGAGTATCGGGCCCTAACTATGGCTACACCTTC.

The rearrangement uses TRBV7-2 and TRBJ2-7; weak D call: TRBD1 (6 bases). The CDR3 totals 16 residues. V lost 4 bases to trimming and J lost 4 bases, with 20 bases between them. CDR1 is SGHTA and CDR2 is FQGNSA in the germline V gene. CDR3 DNA sequence: TGTGCCAGCAGCTCCACGTCAGGGGTTTTAGGGTACGAGCAGTACTTC. Its protein is CASSSTSGVLGYEQYF.

This clone was seen just once. The V and J genes are TRBV5-6 and TRBJ2-1, with TRBD2 identical over 10 bases. J gave up 4 bases and V 3 bases, and 7 bases lay outside the gene matches. The germline gives CDR1 SGHDT, CDR2 YYEEEE. This CDR3 has 16 residues. For the CDR3, the DNA is TGTGCCAGCAGCTGGGTTAGCGGGGGGCCATACAATGAGCAGTTCTTC. Its translation is CASSWVSGGPYNEQFF.

The rearrangement uses TRBV18 and TRBJ2-5; tentative D call: TRBD1 (6 bases). V dropped 1 base and J dropped 5 bases, with 23 bases sitting between them. This CDR3 has 18 residues. The germline V gene encodes CDR1 KGHSH and CDR2 LQKENI. This chain's CDR3 is CASSPLMTGRLMGETQYF. The CDR3 DNA reads as TGTGCCAGCTCACCACTTATGACAGGCAGGTTGATGGGGGAGACCCAGTACTTC.

The chain joins TRBV6-5 to TRBJ1-2, with D perhaps TRBD1 (5 bases). The germline gives CDR1 MNHEY, CDR2 SVGAGI. The CDR3 consists of 14 residues. Trimming shortened V by 0 bases and J by 2 bases, and 7 bases separated the two germline ends. DNA for the CDR3: TGTGCCAGCAGTTACTCGCCAGGGAACTATGGCTACACCTTC. This translates into CASSYSPGNYGYTF.

This clone was counted only a few times. This rearrangement joins TRBV19 to TRBJ1-1, with D possibly TRBD1 on 5 matching bases. The germline gives CDR1 LNHDA, CDR2 SQIVND (reference sequence). Trimming left V 3 bases short and J 3 bases short, with 11 bases between. The CDR3 has 14 amino acids. The CDR3 coding sequence is TGTGCCAGTAGTATTAGGGTAGGGGACACTGAAGCTTTCTTT. Translated: CASSIRVGDTEAFF. Drawing the rest from reference TRBV19 and TRBJ1-1, the complete variable domain is DGGITQSPKYLFRKEGQNVTLSCEQNLNHDAMYWYRQDPGQGLRLIYYSQIVNDFQKGDIAEGYSVSREKKESFPLTVTSAQKNPTAFYLCASSIRVGDTEAFFGQGTRLTVV.

The rearrangement joins TRBV5-1 to TRBJ1-1; D gene uncertain. Trimming left V 5 bases short and J 1 base short, with 12 bases between. The CDR3 contains 14 residues. Germline V gene data show CDR1 as SGHRS and CDR2 as YFSETQ. The chain's CDR3 is CASRTSLSNTEAFF. The CDR3 DNA is TGCGCCAGCAGGACCAGCCTATCGAACACTGAAGCTTTCTTT.

This clone appeared a few times. The chain employs TRBV23-1 and TRBJ1-5; 9 nucleotides agree with TRBD1. TRBV23-1 is given ORF status, its function remaining uncertain. The CDR3 loop spans 23 amino acids. The J segment lost 0 bases and the V segment lost 9 bases, leaving 30 bases of the junction unmatched. DNA of the CDR3: TGCGCCAGTCCAGAGGGTGTGTGGACAGGGAAGACAGGGGGGCGGAATAGCAATCAGCCCCAGCATTTT. Its translation: CASPEGVWTGKTGGRNSNQPQHF.